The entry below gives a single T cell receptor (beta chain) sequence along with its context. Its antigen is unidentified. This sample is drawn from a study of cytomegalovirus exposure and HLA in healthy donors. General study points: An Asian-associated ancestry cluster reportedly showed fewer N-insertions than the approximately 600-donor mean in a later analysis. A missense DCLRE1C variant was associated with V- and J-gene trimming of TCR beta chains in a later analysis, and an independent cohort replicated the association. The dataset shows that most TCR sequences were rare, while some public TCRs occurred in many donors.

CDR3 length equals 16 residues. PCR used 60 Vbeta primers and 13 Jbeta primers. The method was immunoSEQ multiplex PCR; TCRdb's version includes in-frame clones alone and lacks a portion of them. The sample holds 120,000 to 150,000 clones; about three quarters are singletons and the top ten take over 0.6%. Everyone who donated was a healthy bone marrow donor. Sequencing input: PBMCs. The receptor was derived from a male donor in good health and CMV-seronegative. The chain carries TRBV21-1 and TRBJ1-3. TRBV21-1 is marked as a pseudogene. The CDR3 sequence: CASSKALRDSGNTIYF. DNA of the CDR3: TGTGCCAGCAGCAAAGCGCTTCGGGACTCTGGAAACACCATATATTTT.